A selection of T cell receptor beta chains follows, all from one sample in a study of T cell responses to AZD1222 COVID-19 vaccine. Sequencing used immunoSEQ multiplex PCR; TCRdb keeps in-frame clones, though not all of them. The repertoire includes 200,000 or so clones, 85% to 90% of them detected once, and around 5.8% sits in the top ten. The sequencing used peripheral blood, collected on day 0 of AZD1222 vaccination. These receptors were collected from an adult in good health. CDR3s include the opening cysteine and the closing phenylalanine or tryptophan. Fields, in order: V gene, clone size, J gene, D gene, CDR3 protein, CDR3 DNA. A D gene is named only where the DNA matches it firmly. Clone size is not always given. Where it is, it says once, few, many or a class for expanded clones.

>TRBV19|-|TRBJ2-7|TRBD2
CASSIGLAGASYEQYF
TGTGCCAGTAGTATTGGGCTAGCGGGCGCTTCCTACGAGCAGTACTTC
>TRBV11-3|-|TRBJ2-1|-
CASSLEGEREQFF
TGTGCCAGCAGCTTAGAGGGGGAGCGGGAGCAGTTCTTC
>TRBV5-4|-|TRBJ1-5|-
CASSLGGNSRNQPQHF
TGTGCCAGCAGCTTGGGGGGGAATTCTCGGAATCAGCCCCAGCATTTT
>TRBV7-6|-|TRBJ2-5|-
CASSSQGETQYF
TGTGCCAGCAGCTCACAAGGAGAGACCCAGTACTTC
>TRBV4-2|-|TRBJ2-3|TRBD2
CASSQPGTSGSSTDTQYF
TGTGCCAGCAGCCAGCCCGGGACTAGCGGGTCGAGCACAGATACGCAGTATTTT
>TRBV2|-|TRBJ2-3|TRBD2
CASRLGLAVFGTDTQYF
TGTGCTAGCAGGTTGGGACTAGCGGTATTCGGCACAGATACGCAGTATTTT
>TRBV6-6|-|TRBJ1-4|-
CASSYSKQGDLKKLFF
TGTGCCAGCAGTTACTCGAAGCAGGGAGACCTAAAAAAACTGTTTTTT
>TRBV28|-|TRBJ1-4|-
CASMGGPNEKLFF
TGTGCCAGCATGGGGGGTCCTAATGAAAAACTGTTTTTT
>TRBV5-6|-|TRBJ2-7|TRBD2
CASSVGGIHEQYF
TGTGCCAGCAGCGTGGGGGGGATTCACGAGCAGTACTTC
>TRBV30|-|TRBJ2-3|-
CAWSDFEGRRGTDTQYF
TGTGCCTGGAGCGATTTTGAGGGCAGGAGAGGCACAGATACGCAGTATTTT
>TRBV6-4|-|TRBJ2-7|-
CASRRGGAVPYEQYF
TGTGCCAGCAGGAGGGGGGGGGCCGTGCCCTACGAGCAGTACTTC
>TRBV27|few|TRBJ1-2|-
CASSFSGNYGYTF
TGTGCCAGCAGTTTTTCAGGGAACTATGGCTACACCTTC
>TRBV7-7|-|TRBJ2-2|-
CASSPGRQRLDGELFF
TGTGCTAGCAGCCCGGGGCGTCAGCGATTGGACGGGGAGCTGTTTTTT
>TRBV23-1|-|TRBJ1-3|-
CASSHSSRPSSGNTIYF
TGCGCCAGCAGTCACAGTTCCAGACCAAGCTCTGGAAACACCATATATTTT
>TRBV11-2|-|TRBJ1-6|TRBD1
CASTRTGAADSYNSPLHF
TGTGCCAGCACACGGACAGGCGCCGCAGACTCCTATAATTCACCCCTCCACTTT
>TRBV6-5|-|TRBJ2-4|-
CASSPSYLAKNIQYF
TGTGCCAGCAGTCCCAGTTATTTAGCCAAAAACATTCAGTACTTC
>TRBV5-1|-|TRBJ1-4|-
CASRPRGQSNEKLFF
TGCGCCAGCAGGCCCAGGGGCCAGTCTAATGAAAAACTGTTTTTT
>TRBV18|-|TRBJ1-5|-
CASSPLSGPGQPQHF
TGTGCCAGCTCACCACTCAGTGGACCGGGCCAGCCCCAGCATTTT
>TRBV6-2/TRBV6-3|-|TRBJ2-1|TRBD2
CASSYDWTSGKYNEQFF
TGTGCCAGCAGTTACGACTGGACTAGCGGAAAATACAATGAGCAGTTCTTC
>TRBV5-1|-|TRBJ2-3|-
CASSLYFTDTQYF
TGCGCCAGCAGCTTGTACTTCACAGATACGCAGTATTTT
>TRBV10-3|-|TRBJ2-1|TRBD1
CAISPGQGRDEQFF
TGTGCCATCAGTCCGGGACAGGGGAGGGATGAGCAGTTCTTC
>TRBV4-3|-|TRBJ1-5|-
CASSQVERNQPQHF
TGCGCCAGCAGCCAAGTTGAGCGCAATCAGCCCCAGCATTTT
>TRBV28|-|TRBJ1-4|-
CASSLGNEKLFF
TGTGCCAGCAGTTTAGGTAATGAAAAACTGTTTTTT
>TRBV10-1|-|TRBJ2-4|-
CASSESAGAGNIQYF
TGCGCCAGCAGTGAGTCCGCGGGGGCCGGAAACATTCAGTACTTC
>TRBV23-1|-|TRBJ1-4|-
CASRREKLFF
TGCGCCAGCCGGCGGGAAAAACTGTTTTTT
>TRBV5-1|-|TRBJ2-5|-
CASSLVRRGPETQYF
TGCGCCAGCAGCTTGGTTCGGCGGGGCCCAGAGACCCAGTACTTC
>TRBV7-3|-|TRBJ2-7|TRBD2
CASSPGGVADEQYF
TGTGCCAGCAGCCCCGGGGGGGTAGCGGACGAGCAGTACTTC
>TRBV27|-|TRBJ1-2|TRBD1
CASSFREGARYGYTF
TGTGCCAGCAGTTTTAGAGAGGGGGCTAGGTATGGCTACACCTTC
>TRBV6-5|-|TRBJ1-6|TRBD1
CASSYDRGYNSPLHF
TGTGCCAGCAGTTACGACAGGGGCTATAATTCACCCCTCCACTTT
>TRBV30|-|TRBJ1-5|-
CAWSVPSGRYNQPQHF
TGTGCCTGGAGTGTACCTAGTGGAAGGTACAATCAGCCCCAGCATTTT
>TRBV27|-|TRBJ1-4|-
CASSGSGDEKLFF
TGTGCCAGCAGTGGTTCAGGGGATGAAAAACTGTTTTTT
>TRBV5-1|-|TRBJ2-1|TRBD2
CASSPSSGGAYNEQFF
TGCGCCAGCAGCCCATCAAGCGGGGGGGCCTACAATGAGCAGTTCTTC
>TRBV19|-|TRBJ1-6|TRBD1
CASSTWTGGYGSPLHF
TGTGCCAGTAGTACTTGGACAGGGGGCTACGGTTCACCCCTCCACTTT
>TRBV28|-|TRBJ2-1|-
CASSSTHKGQFF
TGTGCCAGCAGTTCTACCCATAAGGGGCAGTTCTTC
>TRBV30|many|TRBJ2-7|-
CAWSVWAGTVDSYEQYF
TGTGCCTGGAGTGTATGGGCCGGGACGGTGGATTCCTACGAGCAGTACTTC
>TRBV25-1|-|TRBJ1-6|-
CASSKTNNSPLHF
TGTGCCAGCAGTAAAACGAATAATTCACCCCTCCACTTT
>TRBV11-1|-|TRBJ1-1|-
CASSFATANTEAFF
TGTGCCAGCAGCTTTGCGACGGCGAACACTGAAGCTTTCTTT
>TRBV28|-|TRBJ1-6|-
CASSLSPPVALHF
TGTGCCAGCAGTTTATCGCCCCCTGTGGCCCTCCACTTT
>TRBV5-1|-|TRBJ1-1|-
CASSLEGTAFF
TGCGCCAGCAGCTTGGAGGGGACAGCTTTCTTT
>TRBV15|-|TRBJ2-3|TRBD2
CATSREAGGPADTQYF
TGTGCCACCAGCAGAGAAGCGGGGGGGCCCGCAGATACGCAGTATTTT
>TRBV7-2|-|TRBJ2-5|-
CASSLGTGAETQYF
TGTGCCAGCAGCTTAGGGACTGGGGCGGAGACCCAGTACTTC
>TRBV14|-|TRBJ2-1|TRBD2
CASSQVAGVINEQFF
TGTGCCAGCAGCCAAGTAGCGGGAGTAATAAATGAGCAGTTCTTC
>TRBV6-5|-|TRBJ2-1|-
CASSRTVQSYNEQFF
TGTGCCAGCAGCAGGACAGTCCAATCTTACAATGAGCAGTTCTTC
>TRBV28|-|TRBJ2-3|-
CASRGSGSTDTQYF
TGTGCCAGCAGGGGGAGCGGGAGCACAGATACGCAGTATTTT
>TRBV5-1|-|TRBJ1-2|-
CASSLAGGLNYGYTF
TGCGCCAGCAGCTTAGCAGGCGGTCTTAACTATGGCTACACCTTC
>TRBV6-6|-|TRBJ1-1|TRBD1
CASSRTGGDTEAFF
TGTGCCAGCAGTCGGACAGGGGGTGACACTGAAGCTTTCTTT
>TRBV5-4|-|TRBJ1-5|-
CASSLFGLNQPQHF
TGTGCCAGCAGCTTGTTCGGTCTTAATCAGCCCCAGCATTTT
>TRBV11-1|-|TRBJ2-5|-
CASSVGESVTQYF
TGTGCCAGTAGCGTAGGGGAATCTGTGACCCAGTACTTC
>TRBV3-1/TRBV3-2|-|TRBJ2-1|-
CASSPIQGWDEQFF
TGTGCCAGCAGCCCCATCCAGGGTTGGGATGAGCAGTTCTTC
>TRBV5-1|-|TRBJ2-1|-
CASSSDSSYNEQFF
TGCGCCAGCAGCTCGGACAGCTCCTACAATGAGCAGTTCTTC
>TRBV30|-|TRBJ1-1|-
CAWSMGANTEAFF
TGTGCCTGGAGTATGGGGGCGAACACTGAAGCTTTCTTT
>TRBV7-2|-|TRBJ1-5|-
CASSLSRQANQPQHF
TGTGCCAGCAGCTTAAGTCGACAGGCCAATCAGCCCCAGCATTTT
>TRBV19|once|TRBJ1-1|-
CASSSRGSDTEAFF
TGTGCCAGTAGCAGCCGGGGTTCGGACACTGAAGCTTTCTTT
>TRBV18|-|TRBJ1-1|TRBD1
CASSPRTGLNTEAFF
TGTGCCAGCTCACCACGGACAGGATTGAACACTGAAGCTTTCTTT
>TRBV29-1|once|TRBJ2-7|-
CSVRVGISEQYF
TGCAGCGTTCGGGTGGGGATTTCCGAGCAGTACTTC
>TRBV5-4|few|TRBJ2-3|TRBD2
CASSLGTSGVTDTQYF
TGTGCCAGCAGCTTGGGGACTAGCGGGGTCACAGATACGCAGTATTTT
>TRBV28|-|TRBJ1-2|-
CASSFRGYGYTF
TGTGCCAGCAGTTTCAGGGGATATGGCTACACCTTC
>TRBV11-3|few|TRBJ2-2|-
CASSWGTGVYTGELFF
TGTGCCAGCAGCTGGGGAACCGGGGTTTACACCGGGGAGCTGTTTTTT
>TRBV2|-|TRBJ2-5|-
CASSQGGQETQYF
TGTGCCAGCAGCCAGGGTGGCCAAGAGACCCAGTACTTC